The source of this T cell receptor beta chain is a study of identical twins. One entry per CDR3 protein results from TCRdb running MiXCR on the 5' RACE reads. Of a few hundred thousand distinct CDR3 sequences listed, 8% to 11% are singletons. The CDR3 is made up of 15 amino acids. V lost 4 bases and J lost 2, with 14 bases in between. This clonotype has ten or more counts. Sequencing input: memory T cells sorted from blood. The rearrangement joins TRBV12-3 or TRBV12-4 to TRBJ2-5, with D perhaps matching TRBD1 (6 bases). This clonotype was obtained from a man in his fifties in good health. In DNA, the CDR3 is TGTGCCAGCAGTTGGACAGATTCCTCTCAAGAGACCCAGTACTTC. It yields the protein CASSWTDSSQETQYF.